What follows is one T cell receptor (beta chain) and its context. Its target is unknown. The record originates from a study of cytomegalovirus exposure and HLA in healthy donors. Study results and caveats: Reported performance of the classifier showed diagnosis of cytomegalovirus status with high specificity and sensitivity. A later analysis associated around 17,000 TCR beta sequences with HLA alleles at a 0.05 false discovery rate.

With 60 Vbeta and 13 Jbeta primers, the PCR was carried out. Generated by immunoSEQ multiplex PCR, the TCRdb table keeps only in-frame clones and is missing some. The data show about 190,000 clones, roughly 80% seen once. Likely unrecorded immune exposures existed in these nominally healthy donors. The CDR3 is 17 amino acids. After removal of 5 bases from V and 3 bases from J, the junction contained 11 bases not matched to a gene. Per the germline V gene, CDR1 is SNHLY and CDR2 is FYNNEI. The gene calls are TRBV2 and TRBJ2-1; the match to TRBD1 covers 9 bases. Sequencing input: PBMCs. This TCR was recovered from a woman between 18 and 30 years old in good health and CMV-seronegative. The DNA of the CDR3 is TGTGCCAGCAGTCACGACCAGGACAGGGGCAACTACAATGAGCAGTTCTTC. Amino acids: CASSHDQDRGNYNEQFF.